A single sample gave rise to the 27 T cell receptor beta chains below, sequenced in a study of radiation and T cells in renal cell carcinoma. This table comes from immunoSEQ multiplex PCR, and its TCRdb copy is limited to in-frame clones, with some not included. The sample lists 120,000 or so clones, around four fifths seen once, with over 1.5% in the top ten. Time point described: blood 2 weeks post-SBRT. Treatment in this sample: 15 Gy SBRT to primary tumor, nephrectomy 4 weeks later. Sequencing used blood, obtained from a patient whose treatment included radiotherapy and nephrectomy. The receptors were sampled from a woman in her sixties or seventies with renal cell carcinoma.

In its sample, this clone was seen once. This sequence joins TRBV27 and TRBJ2-5; 8 bases are shared with TRBD2. Germline V lookup: CDR1 MNHEY, CDR2 SMNVEV (reference sequence). CDR3 length: 17 amino acids. The V segment lost 5 bases and the J segment 1 base; nucleotides outside the gene matches: 12. CDR3 in DNA: TGTGCCAGCAGTCCCCCGGGAGGTAGCGGGATCCAAGAGACCCAGTACTTC. It specifies CASSPPGGSGIQETQYF.

The V and J genes are TRBV6-5 and TRBJ2-3; D is unclear. The germline gives CDR1 MNHEY, CDR2 SVGAGI. V lost 0 bases to trimming and J lost 0 bases, with 10 bases between them. The CDR3 totals 16 residues. The CDR3 region is CASSYSIKASTDTQYF. DNA for the CDR3: TGTGCCAGCAGTTACTCGATCAAAGCTAGCACAGATACGCAGTATTTT.

V gene TRBV6-6 combines with J gene TRBJ2-5; TRBD1 or TRBD2 may be the D gene (5 bases each). The V end lost 8 bases, the J end lost 4 bases, and 20 bases lay between the germline ends. The germline CDR1 and CDR2 sequences are MNHNY and SVGAGI (reference sequence). There are 15 residues in the CDR3. The DNA of the CDR3 is TGTGCCAGCGCCTCCTGGGGGAGAGGGAGAGAGACCCAGTACTTC. It specifies CASASWGRGRETQYF.

This clone was detected only once. The chain couples TRBV2 to TRBJ2-2; no clear D gene. The CDR3 runs to 14 residues. Trimming took off 2 bases at V and 1 base at J, with 5 bases between the two ends. In germline, CDR1 is SNHLY, CDR2 FYNNEI. DNA for the CDR3: TGTGCCAGCAGTGAATCAGGGAACACCGGGGAGCTGTTTTTT. It yields the protein CASSESGNTGELFF.

J is TRBJ2-7 and V is TRBV7-2, with D perhaps matching TRBD1 (7 bases). The CDR3 loop spans 16 amino acids. Germline V gene sequence: CDR1 SGHTA, CDR2 FQGNSA. V lost 1 base and J 5 bases, leaving 18 bases between the germline ends. This CDR3 reads CASSLGGAGGAHEQYF. As DNA, the CDR3 is TGTGCCAGCAGCTTAGGGGGGGCAGGGGGAGCGCACGAGCAGTACTTC.

J is TRBJ1-2 and V is TRBV6-4, with D perhaps matching TRBD1 (5 bases). The CDR3 is 17 residues long. Trimming left V 0 bases short and J 2 bases short, with 16 bases between. Per germline, CDR1 MRHNA and CDR2 SNTAGT. CDR3 coding DNA: TGTGCCAGCAGTGACTCGATTATCGGGGAGGGGAACTATGGCTACACCTTC. Encoded protein: CASSDSIIGEGNYGYTF.

This rearrangement joins TRBV18 to TRBJ1-2; 12 bases align to TRBD1. The CDR3 runs to 21 residues. In germline, CDR1 is KGHSH, CDR2 LQKENI. V was pared by 3 bases and J by 7 bases, with 24 bases of the junction left unmatched. The CDR3 nucleotides are TGTGCCAGCTCACCCTCCCAAATGCCGAGACCGGGACAGGGGGCCCTTATTGGCTACACCTTC. This sequence encodes CASSPSQMPRPGQGALIGYTF.

The chain couples TRBV28 to TRBJ2-7, with D possibly being TRBD1 (6 bases). Per the germline V gene, CDR1 is MDHEN and CDR2 is SYDVKM. The CDR3 totals 16 residues. V was trimmed by 7 bases and J by 2 bases, leaving 21 bases between them. CDR3 sequence (DNA): TGTGCCAGCAATGACCGAAGGGGCAGGGGCACCTACGAGCAGTACTTC. It specifies CASNDRRGRGTYEQYF.

V and J are TRBV12-5 and TRBJ1-1; a weak D match, TRBD1 (5 bases). Looked up from germline, CDR1 is LGHNT and CDR2 is FRNRAP. Trimming pared 1 base from V and 0 bases from J, leaving 12 bases between. This CDR3 comprises 16 residues. The CDR3 loop reads CASGLGAGRMNTEAFF. DNA for the CDR3: TGTGCTAGTGGTTTGGGGGCAGGGCGCATGAACACTGAAGCTTTCTTT. Complete variable domain (other parts from reference TRBV12-5 and TRBJ1-1): DARVTQTPRHKVTEMGQEVTMRCQPILGHNTVFWYRQTMMQGLELLAYFRNRAPLDDSGMPKDRFSAEMPDATLATLKIQPSEPRDSAVYFCASGLGAGRMNTEAFFGQGTRLTVV.

V gene TRBV5-1 combines with J gene TRBJ1-1, with unresolved D. The germline V gene has CDR1 SGHRS and CDR2 YFSETQ. V was pared by 0 bases and J by 5 bases, with 11 bases between. The CDR3 covers 14 residues. The DNA for the CDR3 is TGCGCCAGCAGCTTGGCCTCTCAGAGGACTGAAGCTTTCTTT. It specifies CASSLASQRTEAFF. The full variable domain, rest sourced from reference TRBV5-1 and TRBJ1-1, is KAGVTQTPRYLIKTRGQQVTLSCSPISGHRSVSWYQQTPGQGLQFLFEYFSETQRNKGNFPGRFSGRQFSNSRSEMNVSTLELGDSALYLCASSLASQRTEAFFGQGTRLTVV.

The count of this clone is one. The CDR3 loop is CASSGTGSHLAQYF. DNA of the CDR3: TGTGCCAGCTCCGGGACAGGGTCCCACCTGGCCCAGTACTTC. This chain uses TRBV19 with TRBJ2-5; 9 bases are a match to TRBD1. The V and J ends lost 9 bases and 9 bases, in that order; junction bases with no gene match: 14. The CDR3 runs to 14 residues. Germline V gives CDR1 LNHDA, CDR2 SQIVND (reference sequence).

CDR3 in DNA: TGCGCCAGCAGCTTGGCCGGGACTAGCGGGTCCTACGAGCAGTACTTC. This encodes CASSLAGTSGSYEQYF. The J gene is TRBJ2-7, the V gene TRBV5-1; 12 bases are shared with TRBD2. The CDR3 is made up of 16 amino acids. Germline CDR1 is SGHRS and CDR2 is YFSETQ. V was clipped by 0 bases and J by 1 base; unmatched bases: 2. The full variable domain, in which reference TRBV5-1 and TRBJ2-7 provide the parts outside the CDR3, is KAGVTQTPRYLIKTRGQQVTLSCSPISGHRSVSWYQQTPGQGLQFLFEYFSETQRNKGNFPGRFSGRQFSNSRSEMNVSTLELGDSALYLCASSLAGTSGSYEQYFGPGTRLTVT.

V gene TRBV13 combines with J gene TRBJ2-1, with D uncertain. The germline V gene encodes CDR1 PRHDT and CDR2 FYEKMQ (reference sequence). Trimming left V 5 bases short and J 6 bases short, with 8 bases between. The CDR3 consists of 12 residues. CDR3 sequence: CASSARSNEQFF. CDR3 bases: TGTGCCAGCAGCGCCCGATCCAATGAGCAGTTCTTC.

This chain connects TRBV6-6 to TRBJ2-3; 9 bases fit TRBD2. Germline loops: CDR1 MNHNY, CDR2 SVGAGI (reference sequence). This CDR3 is built from 16 residues. Losses at the gene ends were 6 bases for V and 4 bases for J; bases not matched to a gene: 11. The CDR3 sequence: CASRTSPGGGADTQYF. CDR3 nucleotide sequence: TGTGCCAGCAGGACCTCGCCTGGCGGGGGGGCAGATACGCAGTATTTT.

CDR3 sequence: CASSVTGNKAYEQYF. The CDR3 DNA follows: TGCGCCAGCAGCGTGACAGGGAATAAAGCCTACGAGCAGTACTTC. This sequence joins TRBV5-1 and TRBJ2-7; 7 bases fit TRBD1. Germline V CDR1 and CDR2: SGHRS, YFSETQ. Trimming cost V 4 bases and J 2 bases; bases outside gene matches: 9. The CDR3 totals 15 residues.

The genes are TRBV27 and TRBJ2-4; TRBD2 is a possible D gene (6 bases). Trimming left V 0 bases short and J 0 bases short, with 15 bases between. CDR3 length: 18 amino acids. CDR1 is MNHEY and CDR2 is SMNVEV in the germline V gene (reference sequence). The CDR3 protein is CASSLSYPTSLAKNIQYF. DNA of the CDR3: TGTGCCAGCAGTTTATCGTATCCGACTAGTCTAGCCAAAAACATTCAGTACTTC.

The chain combines TRBV18 with TRBJ2-7; D not certain. Germline-derived CDR1 and CDR2 are KGHSH and LQKENI. CDR3 size: 13 residues. The V and J ends lost 4 bases and 3 bases respectively, with 10 bases between them. The CDR3: CASSRAESYEQYF. DNA of the CDR3: TGTGCCAGCTCACGGGCAGAGAGCTACGAGCAGTACTTC. Full variable domain (rest looked up from reference TRBV18 and TRBJ2-7): NAGVMQNPRHLVRRRGQEARLRCSPMKGHSHVYWYRQLPEEGLKFMVYLQKENIIDESGMPKERFSAEFPKEGPSILRIQQVVRGDSAAYFCASSRAESYEQYFGPGTRLTVT.

V usage is TRBV5-8 and J usage is TRBJ1-4; unclear D gene. Trimming cost V 0 bases and J 0 bases, with 12 bases left between them. CDR1 is SGHTS and CDR2 is YDEGEE in the germline V gene. The CDR3 contains 17 residues. The CDR3 DNA sequence: TGTGCCAGCAGCTTGGTTACGGGAGTAACAACTAATGAAAAACTGTTTTTT. It encodes CASSLVTGVTTNEKLFF.

This clone appeared a single time. Written as DNA, the CDR3 is TGTGCCAGCAGTACCCGGGACAGGAACTATAGAGGCAATCAGCCCCAGCATTTT. Translation gives CASSTRDRNYRGNQPQHF. J is TRBJ1-5 and V is TRBV28, with 8 bases aligning to TRBD1. The J segment lost 2 bases and the V segment lost 5 bases, leaving 14 bases of the junction unmatched. Germline V gives CDR1 MDHEN, CDR2 SYDVKM. This CDR3 spans 18 amino acids.

This clone was seen only once. The chain combines TRBV27 with TRBJ1-2, with TRBD1 matching 10 bases. The ends lost 4 bases at V and 6 bases at J; junction bases unmatched: 8. Germline CDR1 reads MNHEY; CDR2 reads SMNVEV (reference sequence). The CDR3 extends over 15 amino acids. CDR3 protein: CASSSQDRGPNGYTF. The CDR3 region has the DNA TGTGCCAGCAGTTCCCAAGACAGGGGGCCCAATGGCTACACCTTC.

There are a few counts of this clone. V is TRBV18 and J is TRBJ1-2, with 7 positions matching TRBD1. The CDR3 contains 16 residues. V gave up 0 bases and J gave up 2 bases; unmatched junction bases: 6. CDR1 and CDR2 (germline): KGHSH, LQKENI. This chain's CDR3 is CASSPPRQGLNYGYTF. The DNA of the CDR3 is TGTGCCAGCTCACCACCCCGACAGGGTTTGAACTATGGCTACACCTTC.

The CDR3 reads CASSWLRSTDTQYF. The CDR3 bases are TGTGCCAGCAGCTGGTTGAGGAGCACAGATACGCAGTATTTT. The rearrangement joins TRBV5-8 to TRBJ2-3; D unclear. Germline lookup yields CDR1 SGHTS and CDR2 YDEGEE. The CDR3 spans 14 residues. Trimming removed 3 bases at V and 0 bases at J, with 8 bases between.

The chain combines TRBV29-1 with TRBJ2-7, with D possibly being TRBD2 (7 bases). CDR1 is SQVTM and CDR2 is ANQGSEA in the germline V gene. This CDR3 spans 14 amino acids. Trimming left V 5 bases short and J 2 bases short, with 16 bases between. For the CDR3, the DNA is TGCAGCGTTAGTGGGGGGGCTCGACCCTACGAGCAGTACTTC. Its translation: CSVSGGARPYEQYF.

Only one count was recorded for this clone. The chain has TRBV5-4 and TRBJ2-2; 11 bases are shared with TRBD2. The CDR3 contains 16 residues. Looked up from germline, CDR1 is SGHNT and CDR2 is YYREEE (reference sequence). V lost 4 bases to trimming and J lost 5 bases; unmatched junction nucleotides: 7. CDR3 sequence (DNA): TGTGCCAGCAGCCCGGAACTAGCGGGAGAAACCGGGGAGCTGTTTTTT. Translating gives CASSPELAGETGELFF.

This rearrangement joins TRBV23-1 to TRBJ1-1; TRBD1 matches 8 bases. TRBV23-1 is known as an ORF, though its function is uncertain. This CDR3 has 13 amino acids. J gave up 3 bases and V 6 bases, and 3 bases lay outside the gene matches. CDR3 sequence: CASRTGEDTEAFF. CDR3 coding DNA: TGCGCCAGCAGGACAGGGGAGGACACTGAAGCTTTCTTT.

The rearrangement links TRBV10-3 to TRBJ2-3; D is undetermined. CDR1 is ENHRY and CDR2 is SYGVKD in the germline V gene. The CDR3 extends over 14 amino acids. V dropped 7 bases and J dropped 0 bases, with 11 bases sitting between them. The CDR3 sequence is CAITAVSSTDTQYF. The CDR3 nucleotides read TGTGCCATCACAGCTGTCTCTAGCACAGATACGCAGTATTTT.

The chain recombines TRBV6-6 with TRBJ1-6; D may be TRBD1 (6 bases). The CDR3 has 15 amino acids. The V end was cut by 4 bases, the J end by 7 bases, with 14 bases between. The germline gives CDR1 MNHNY, CDR2 SVGAGI (reference sequence). This chain's CDR3 is CASSSWPGTNSPLHF. Written as DNA, the CDR3 is TGTGCCAGCAGTTCCTGGCCGGGGACAAATTCACCCCTCCACTTT.